This T cell receptor (beta chain) was documented in a study of shared T cell receptors in the human thymus. Assay: immunoSEQ multiplex PCR; the TCRdb copy retains only in-frame clones and omits some. The sample has hundreds of thousands of clones, around 87% seen once. Germline-derived CDR1 and CDR2 are SQVTM and ANQGSEA. The CDR3 runs to 14 residues. Trimming removed 7 bases from V and 8 bases from J, with 21 bases in between. This same sample was also taken into another study, of human thymus T cells. That source adds: Infants served as donors; they were healthy and Finnish and were having corrective surgery for congenital heart defects. Resections from corrective heart surgery supplied the thymus tissue. Thymic and blood repertoires seemed to favor certain V and J genes.

Sequencing was carried out using thymocytes. The chain has TRBV29-1 and TRBJ2-1, with no clear D. This receptor was identified in a boy less than two years old with a congenital heart defect. CDR3 region: CSAKLLPIRDEQFF. CDR3 sequence (DNA): TGCAGCGCCAAACTCCTCCCGATCCGCGATGAGCAGTTCTTC.